This is a list of T cell receptor beta chains from one sample in a study of control samples from healthy donors and cancer patients. TCRdb's table, derived via immunoSEQ multiplex PCR, lists solely in-frame clones and lacks some. The sample records 100,000 to 150,000 clones, 75% to 95% being singletons. The sequenced sample consisted of blood. Receptors originate from a man aged 35 to 55 in good health. Each CDR3 is given with its conserved first and last residue.

j_call v_call cdr3_aa
TRBJ2-1 TRBV3-1/TRBV3-2 CASSQASGAASYNEQFF
TRBJ2-2 TRBV13 CASSLGQGRNTGELFF
TRBJ1-1 TRBV6-2/TRBV6-3 CASSYSARTEAFF
TRBJ1-4 TRBV6-5 CASSPRRVRDNLFF
TRBJ1-4 TRBV28 CASSLSGPADNEKLFF
TRBJ2-3 TRBV7-8 CASSRIPSGGPTDTQYF
TRBJ1-5 TRBV6-5 CASRDNQSNQPQHF
TRBJ2-1 TRBV27 CASGGGQGFLEQFF
TRBJ1-3 TRBV28 CASSGTGVSGNTIYF
TRBJ1-2 TRBV10-2 CASGRLFLYGYTF
TRBJ2-3 TRBV18 CASSPLAGSSTDTQYF
TRBJ2-5 TRBV5-1 CASSLVTGKETQYF
TRBJ2-7 TRBV15 CATSSSRGPGREQYF
TRBJ2-1 TRBV7-9 CASSRGLAGWSGDEQFF
TRBJ1-5 TRBV19 CATGGRDNQPQHF
TRBJ1-1 TRBV27 CASSLYVNTEAFF
TRBJ2-5 TRBV19 CASRPGTGTGGQETQYF
TRBJ2-1 TRBV5-1 CASSLAWTSAHNEQFF
TRBJ1-1 TRBV10-3 CAISDEMGRGRGNTEAFF
TRBJ1-5 TRBV24-1 CATSVGRQDDQPQHF